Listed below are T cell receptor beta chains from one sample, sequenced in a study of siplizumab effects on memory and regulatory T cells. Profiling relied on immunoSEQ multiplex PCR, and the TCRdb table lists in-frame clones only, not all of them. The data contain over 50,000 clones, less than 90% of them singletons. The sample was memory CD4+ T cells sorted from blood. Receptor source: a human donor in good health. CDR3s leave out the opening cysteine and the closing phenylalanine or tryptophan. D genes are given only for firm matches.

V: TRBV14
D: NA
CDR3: ASRGQIGETQY

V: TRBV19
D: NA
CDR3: ASSEGRETQY

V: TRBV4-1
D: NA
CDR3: ASSQEGQPNEKLF

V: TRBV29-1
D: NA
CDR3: SVGLLSNTGELF

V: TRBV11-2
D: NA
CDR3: ASSLNLSPGNTIY

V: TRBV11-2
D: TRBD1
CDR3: ASSRDRGYEQY

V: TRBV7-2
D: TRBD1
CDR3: ASSPGTGLGNTEAF

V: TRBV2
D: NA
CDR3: ASRADEAKNIQY

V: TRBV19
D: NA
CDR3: ASKRETSGANVLT

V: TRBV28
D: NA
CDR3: ASIHGSGGGAQPQH